Described below is a single T cell receptor beta chain sequence and its context. The CDR3 extends over 13 amino acids. From germline, CDR1 is MRHNA and CDR2 SNTAGT. J was trimmed by 4 bases and V by 8 bases; bases with no gene match: 4. The sample is drawn from a study of blood T cell repertoires in COVID-19. Looking at the study overall: The study drew acute and convalescent COVID-19 samples from the United States, Italy and Spain.

The protocol was immunoSEQ multiplex PCR, while the TCRdb copy is restricted to in-frame clones and leaves out a portion. The table lists about 220,000 clones, more than 75% of them singletons. Sequenced sample: peripheral blood. This TCR was sampled from a woman aged 25 to 39 who had recovered from COVID-19. The rearrangement links TRBV6-4 to TRBJ2-2; 7 positions agree with TRBD1. The CDR3, as DNA: TGTGCCAGCTCGGACAGGCCCACCGGGGAGCTGTTTTTT. Its protein product is CASSDRPTGELFF.